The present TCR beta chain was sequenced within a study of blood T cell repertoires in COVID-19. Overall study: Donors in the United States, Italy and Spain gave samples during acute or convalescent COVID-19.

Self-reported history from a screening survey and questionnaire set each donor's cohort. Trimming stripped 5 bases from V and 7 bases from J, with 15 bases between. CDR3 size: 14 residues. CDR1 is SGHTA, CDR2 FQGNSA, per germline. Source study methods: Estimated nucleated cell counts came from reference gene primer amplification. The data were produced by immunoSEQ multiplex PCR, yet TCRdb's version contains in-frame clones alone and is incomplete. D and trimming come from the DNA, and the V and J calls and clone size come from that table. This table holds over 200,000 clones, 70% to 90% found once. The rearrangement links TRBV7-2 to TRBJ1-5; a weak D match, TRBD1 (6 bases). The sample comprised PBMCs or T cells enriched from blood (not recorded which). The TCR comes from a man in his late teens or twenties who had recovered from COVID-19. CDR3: CASSQQGSGQPQHF. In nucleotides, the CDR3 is TGTGCCAGCAGCCAACAGGGTAGTGGACAGCCCCAGCATTTT.